Reported below is one T cell receptor beta chain. Antigen unknown. The germline V gene has CDR1 SGHTA and CDR2 FQGNSA. V gave up 4 bases and J gave up 0 bases; unmatched junction bases: 7. This CDR3 spans 18 amino acids. This table comes from immunoSEQ multiplex PCR, and its TCRdb copy is limited to in-frame clones, with some not included. Of around 120,000 clones listed, about 90% are singletons. This sample is drawn from a study of T cell responses to AZD1222 COVID-19 vaccine. Whole-study results and caveats: There were vaccine-associated CD4 TCRs across spike, dominant at 160-218 and 743-854. White British ancestry dominated among donors, who included more females, and clonal diversity was possibly underestimated. Only a handful of AZD1222 recipients, six or seven in all, had baseline seropositivity.

The chain links TRBV7-2 to TRBJ2-1; 12 bases fit TRBD2. The TCR originated in an adult in good health. The source was peripheral blood, collected on day 0 of AZD1222 vaccination. The CDR3 nucleotides are TGTGCCAGCAGCTGGCTAGCGGGAGGGGGGAGCTCCTACAATGAGCAGTTCTTC. It is translated as CASSWLAGGGSSYNEQFF.